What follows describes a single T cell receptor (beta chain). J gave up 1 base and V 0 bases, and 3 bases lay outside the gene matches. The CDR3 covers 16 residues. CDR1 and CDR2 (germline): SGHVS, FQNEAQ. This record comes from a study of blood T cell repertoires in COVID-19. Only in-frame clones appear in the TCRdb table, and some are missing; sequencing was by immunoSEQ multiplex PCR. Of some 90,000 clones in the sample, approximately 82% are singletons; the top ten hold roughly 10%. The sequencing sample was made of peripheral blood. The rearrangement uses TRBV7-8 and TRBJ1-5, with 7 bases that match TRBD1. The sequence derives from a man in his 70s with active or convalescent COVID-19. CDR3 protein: CASSLAGGGSNQPQHF. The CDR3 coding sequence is TGTGCCAGCAGCTTAGCAGGGGGCGGAAGCAATCAGCCCCAGCATTTT.